The entry below gives a single TCR beta chain sequence along with its context. What it recognizes is unknown. For the second PCR, which ran for 7 to 11 cycles, a sample-barcoded 5' primer and a J-beta primer mix were used. Researchers report that a template-switch adaptor with 12 random nucleotides tagged each cDNA molecule. MiXCR was run by TCRdb on the 5' RACE reads, yielding one entry per CDR3 protein. The sample contains 1.5 million to 2 million distinct CDR3 sequences, 39% of which appear only once. This sample is drawn from a study of blood T cells in healthy people across ages. Samples had at least 6 million PBMCs isolated from them. Total RNA, at least 5 micrograms per sample, came from PBMCs. Study-level points and caveats: Naive CD4+ cell counts and diversity both ran higher in long-lived than in aged donors.

The sample taken for sequencing was blood. This TCR came from a human donor in good health.

CDR3 amino acids: CASSWGVSSTGLNTEAFF. The CDR3 bases are TGTGCCAGCAGTTGGGGCGTATCGTCAACAGGTCTGAACACTGAAGCTTTCTTT. The chain has TRBV27 and TRBJ1-1, with D perhaps TRBD1 (5 bases). The CDR3 loop spans 18 amino acids. V was clipped by 4 bases and J by 0 bases, with 21 bases between them. Germline V gene sequence: CDR1 MNHEY, CDR2 SMNVEV (reference sequence).